These 8 T cell receptor beta chains were all obtained from the same sample, sequenced in a study of blood T cell repertoires in COVID-19. Generated by immunoSEQ multiplex PCR, the TCRdb table keeps only in-frame clones and is missing some. Of approximately 140,000 clones in the sample, around nine tenths were seen once. Sequencing was carried out using PBMCs or T cells enriched from blood (not recorded which). The receptor set was obtained from a woman between 50 and 59 years old who had recovered from COVID-19.

The genes are TRBV5-1 and TRBJ1-3, with 8 bases aligning to TRBD1. The CDR3 has 15 residues. The V gene's germline CDR1 is SGHRS and CDR2 YFSETQ. The V and J ends lost 4 bases and 0 bases, in that order; junction bases with no gene match: 3. The CDR3 region is CASSAGQVSGNTIYF. CDR3 bases: TGCGCCAGCAGCGCGGGACAGGTCTCTGGAAACACCATATATTTT.

The chain is built from TRBV6-1 and TRBJ2-3, with a weak D call TRBD1 (5 bases). The V end was cut by 3 bases, the J end by 5 bases, with 6 bases between. The CDR3 loop spans 12 amino acids. The germline V gene has CDR1 MNHNS and CDR2 SASEGT. CDR3 coding DNA: TGTGCCAGCAGTGACGGACAAGATACGCAGTATTTT. Its translation: CASSDGQDTQYF.

This clone was seen a few times. The V gene is TRBV10-1, the J gene TRBJ2-3; tentative D call: TRBD1 (6 bases). The CDR3 has 15 residues. Germline V gene data show CDR1 as WNHNN and CDR2 as SYGVQD (reference sequence). The V end lost 3 bases, the J end lost 2 bases, and 12 bases lay between the germline ends. In nucleotides, the CDR3 is TGCGCCAGCAGTGACGACAGGTTCTACACAGATACGCAGTATTTT. This codes for CASSDDRFYTDTQYF.

The chain couples TRBV30 to TRBJ2-2; TRBD1 might be the D (6 bases). V shed 3 bases and J shed 4 bases, with 12 bases lying between them. Germline V gene sequence: CDR1 GTSNPN, CDR2 SVGIG (reference sequence). The length of the CDR3 is 14 residues. The chain's CDR3 is CAWRPRGGTGELFF. The CDR3 DNA follows: TGTGCCTGGAGACCCAGGGGCGGCACCGGGGAGCTGTTTTTT.

The CDR3 DNA follows: TGCGCCAGCAGCTTGGTACTAGCGGGGAACCAAGAGACCCAGTACTTC. This translates into CASSLVLAGNQETQYF. The gene calls are TRBV5-1 and TRBJ2-5, with TRBD2 identical over 10 bases. The CDR3 contains 16 residues. With V trimmed by 0 bases and J by 0 bases, 2 bases remained unmatched. Germline V gene data show CDR1 as SGHRS and CDR2 as YFSETQ.

The rearrangement links TRBV7-2 to TRBJ2-1; D not resolved. The V gene's germline CDR1 is SGHTA and CDR2 FQGNSA. Trimming removed 3 bases at V and 12 bases at J, with 15 bases between. CDR3 length: 13 residues. CDR3 region: CASSLHLGRGQFF. The CDR3 DNA is TGTGCCAGCAGCTTGCACCTAGGAAGAGGGCAGTTCTTC.

This clone was found once. V usage is TRBV3-1 (or the pseudogene TRBV3-2) and J usage is TRBJ2-1; the match to TRBD2 covers 9 bases. CDR1 and CDR2 (germline): LGHDT, YNNKEL (reference sequence). V was clipped by 4 bases and J by 7 bases; unmatched bases: 5. CDR3 length: 14 amino acids. CDR3 bases: TGTGCCAGCAGCCTAGGACTAGCGACGAATGAGCAGTTCTTC. It is translated as CASSLGLATNEQFF.

The V and J genes are TRBV2 and TRBJ1-2; TRBD1 is a possible D gene (6 bases). In germline, CDR1 is SNHLY, CDR2 FYNNEI. V lost 7 bases and J lost 7, with 16 bases in between. This CDR3 has 13 residues. The CDR3 loop is CASNPDSLRGYTF. DNA for the CDR3: TGTGCCAGCAACCCGGACAGTCTGCGTGGCTACACCTTC.